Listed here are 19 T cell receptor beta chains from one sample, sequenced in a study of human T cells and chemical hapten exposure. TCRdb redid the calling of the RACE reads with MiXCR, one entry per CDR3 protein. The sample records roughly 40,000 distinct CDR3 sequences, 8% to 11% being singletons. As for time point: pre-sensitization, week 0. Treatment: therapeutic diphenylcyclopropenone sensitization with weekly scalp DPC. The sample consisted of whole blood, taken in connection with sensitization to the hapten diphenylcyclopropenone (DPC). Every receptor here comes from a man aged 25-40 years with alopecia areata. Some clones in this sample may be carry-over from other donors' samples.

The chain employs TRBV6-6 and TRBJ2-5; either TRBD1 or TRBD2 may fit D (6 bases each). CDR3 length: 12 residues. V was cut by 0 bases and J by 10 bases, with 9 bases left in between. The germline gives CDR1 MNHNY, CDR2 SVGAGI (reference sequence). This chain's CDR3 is CASSYSRGVQYF. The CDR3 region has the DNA TGTGCCAGCAGTTACTCGAGGGGGGTCCAGTACTTC.

The CDR3 DNA sequence: TGCGCCAGCAGCTTGGTCGAGAGGGCCTACGAGCAGTACTTC. Its protein is CASSLVERAYEQYF. The V and J genes are TRBV5-1 and TRBJ2-7; a weak D match, TRBD2 (5 bases). CDR3 length: 14 residues. CDR1 is SGHRS and CDR2 is YFSETQ in the germline V gene. V lost 0 bases and J lost 2, with 9 bases in between.

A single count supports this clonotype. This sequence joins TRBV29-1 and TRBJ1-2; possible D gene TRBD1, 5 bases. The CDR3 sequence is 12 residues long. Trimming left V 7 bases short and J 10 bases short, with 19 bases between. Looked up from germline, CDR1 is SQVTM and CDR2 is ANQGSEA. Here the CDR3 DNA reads TGCAGCGCCCGTCCTACTACAGGAGTCTACACCTTC. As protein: CSARPTTGVYTF.

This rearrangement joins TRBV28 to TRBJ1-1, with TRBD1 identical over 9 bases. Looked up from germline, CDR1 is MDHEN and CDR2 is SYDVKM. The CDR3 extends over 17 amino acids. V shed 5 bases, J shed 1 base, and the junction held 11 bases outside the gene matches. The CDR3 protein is CASSLLWDRASNTEAFF. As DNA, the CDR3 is TGTGCCAGCAGTCTCCTCTGGGACAGGGCGTCGAACACTGAAGCTTTCTTT.

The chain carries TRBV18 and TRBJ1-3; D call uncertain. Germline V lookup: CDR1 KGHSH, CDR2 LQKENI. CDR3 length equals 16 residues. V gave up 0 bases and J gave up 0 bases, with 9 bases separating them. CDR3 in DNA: TGTGCCAGCTCACCACCTCCCGTCGGCTCTGGAAACACCATATATTTT. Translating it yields CASSPPPVGSGNTIYF. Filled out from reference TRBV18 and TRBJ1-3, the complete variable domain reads NAGVMQNPRHLVRRRGQEARLRCSPMKGHSHVYWYRQLPEEGLKFMVYLQKENIIDESGMPKERFSAEFPKEGPSILRIQQVVRGDSAAYFCASSPPPVGSGNTIYFGEGSWLTVV.

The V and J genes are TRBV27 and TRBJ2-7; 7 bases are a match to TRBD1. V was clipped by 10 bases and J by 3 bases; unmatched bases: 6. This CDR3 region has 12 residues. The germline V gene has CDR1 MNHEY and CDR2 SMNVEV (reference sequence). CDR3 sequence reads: CAKRQGSYEQYV. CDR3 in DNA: TGTGCCAAAAGACAGGGCAGCTACGAGCAGTACGTC.

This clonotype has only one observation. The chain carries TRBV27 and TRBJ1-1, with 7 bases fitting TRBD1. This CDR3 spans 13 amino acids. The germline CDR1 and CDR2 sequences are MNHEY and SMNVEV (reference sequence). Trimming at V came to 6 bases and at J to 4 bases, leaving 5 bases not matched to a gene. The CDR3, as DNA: TGTGCCAGCAGAACAGGGGAGCGCACTGAAGCTTTCTTT. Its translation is CASRTGERTEAFF.

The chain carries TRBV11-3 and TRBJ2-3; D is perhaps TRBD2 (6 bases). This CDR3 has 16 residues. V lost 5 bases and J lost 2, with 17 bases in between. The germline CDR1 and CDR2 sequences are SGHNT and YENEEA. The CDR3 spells CASSRDPGLITDTQYF. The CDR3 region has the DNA TGTGCCAGCAGCCGAGACCCGGGACTGATCACAGATACGCAGTATTTT.

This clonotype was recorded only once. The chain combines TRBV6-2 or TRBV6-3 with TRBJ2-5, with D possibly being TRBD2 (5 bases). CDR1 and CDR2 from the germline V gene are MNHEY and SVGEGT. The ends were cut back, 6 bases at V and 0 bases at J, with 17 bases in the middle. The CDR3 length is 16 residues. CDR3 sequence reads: CASRRGRTTNQETQYF. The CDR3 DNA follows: TGTGCCAGCAGACGAGGACGGACGACTAACCAAGAGACCCAGTACTTC.

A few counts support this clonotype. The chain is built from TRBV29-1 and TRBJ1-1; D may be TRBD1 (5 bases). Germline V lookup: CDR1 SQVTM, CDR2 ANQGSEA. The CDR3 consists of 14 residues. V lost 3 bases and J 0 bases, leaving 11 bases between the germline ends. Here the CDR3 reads CSVDGEDMNTEAFF. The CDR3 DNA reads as TGCAGCGTTGACGGGGAGGACATGAACACTGAAGCTTTCTTT.

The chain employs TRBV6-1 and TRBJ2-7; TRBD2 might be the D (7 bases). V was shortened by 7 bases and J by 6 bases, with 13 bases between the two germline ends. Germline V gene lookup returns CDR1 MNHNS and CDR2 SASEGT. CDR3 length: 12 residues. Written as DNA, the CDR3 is TGTGCCAGCATCGACGGGGGGCTCGAGCAGTACTTC. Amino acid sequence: CASIDGGLEQYF.

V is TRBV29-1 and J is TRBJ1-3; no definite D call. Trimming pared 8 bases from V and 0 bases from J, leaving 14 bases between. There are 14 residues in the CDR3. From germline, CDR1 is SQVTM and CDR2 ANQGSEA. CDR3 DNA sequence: TGCAGCCATGAGGGCCACCTCTCTGGAAACACCATATATTTT. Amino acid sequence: CSHEGHLSGNTIYF. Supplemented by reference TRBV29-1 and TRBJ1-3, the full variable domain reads SAVISQKPSRDICQRGTSLTIQCQVDSQVTMMFWYRQQPGQSLTLIATANQGSEATYESGFVIDKFPISRPNLTFSTLTVSNMSPEDSSIYLCSHEGHLSGNTIYFGEGSWLTVV.

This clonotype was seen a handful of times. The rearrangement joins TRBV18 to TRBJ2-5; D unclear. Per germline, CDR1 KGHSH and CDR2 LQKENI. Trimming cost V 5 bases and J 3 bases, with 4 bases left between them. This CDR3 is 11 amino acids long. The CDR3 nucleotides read TGTGCCAGCTCAGCCAAAGAGACCCAGTACTTC. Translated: CASSAKETQYF.

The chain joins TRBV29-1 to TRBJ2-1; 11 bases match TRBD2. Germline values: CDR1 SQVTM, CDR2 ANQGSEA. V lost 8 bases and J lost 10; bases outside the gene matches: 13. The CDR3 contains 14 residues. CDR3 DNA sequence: TGCAGCTCAAGGGAGTGGACTAGCGGGTCCGAGCAGTTCTTC. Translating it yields CSSREWTSGSEQFF.

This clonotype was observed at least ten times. CDR3 nucleotides: TGTGCCAGCAGCTTAGATCTAGCGGGAGTTGGGGAGCAGTTCTTC. As protein: CASSLDLAGVGEQFF. The chain links TRBV11-2 to TRBJ2-1; 10 nucleotides match TRBD2. J was trimmed by 10 bases and V by 0 bases; bases with no gene match: 6. The germline V gene encodes CDR1 SGHAT and CDR2 FQNNGV. The CDR3 runs 15 residues.

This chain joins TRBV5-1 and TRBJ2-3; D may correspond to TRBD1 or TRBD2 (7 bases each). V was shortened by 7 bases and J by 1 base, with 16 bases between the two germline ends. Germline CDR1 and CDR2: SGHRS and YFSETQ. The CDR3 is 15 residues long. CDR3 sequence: CASRSRGGGTDTQYF. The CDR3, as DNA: TGCGCCAGCCGCTCCAGGGGGGGTGGCACAGATACGCAGTATTTT.

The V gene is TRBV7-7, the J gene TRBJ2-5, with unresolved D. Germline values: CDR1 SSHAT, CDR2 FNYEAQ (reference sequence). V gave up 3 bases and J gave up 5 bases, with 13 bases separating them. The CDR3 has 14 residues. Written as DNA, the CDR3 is TGTGCCAGCAGCTTCTCCTCTTCAATGGAGACCCAGTACTTC. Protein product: CASSFSSSMETQYF.

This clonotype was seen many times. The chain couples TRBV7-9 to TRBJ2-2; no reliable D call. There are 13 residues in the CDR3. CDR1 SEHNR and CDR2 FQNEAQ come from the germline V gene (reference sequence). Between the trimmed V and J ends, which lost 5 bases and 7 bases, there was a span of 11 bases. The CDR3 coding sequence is TGTGCCAGCAGCCCGCCTGGTCACGGGGAGCTGTTTTTT. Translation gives CASSPPGHGELFF. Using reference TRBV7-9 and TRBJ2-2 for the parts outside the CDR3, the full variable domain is DTGVSQNPRHKITKRGQNVTFRCDPISEHNRLYWYRQTLGQGPEFLTYFQNEAQLEKSRLLSDRFSAERPKGSFSTLEIQRTEQGDSAMYLCASSPPGHGELFFGEGSRLTVL.

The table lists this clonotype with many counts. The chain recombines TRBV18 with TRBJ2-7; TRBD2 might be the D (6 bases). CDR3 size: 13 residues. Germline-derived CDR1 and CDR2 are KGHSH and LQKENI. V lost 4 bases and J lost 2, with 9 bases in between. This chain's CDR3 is CASSQGGAYEQYV. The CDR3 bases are TGTGCCAGCTCACAGGGCGGGGCCTACGAGCAGTACGTC.